This T cell receptor (beta chain) was sequenced for a study of response to subunit inactivated influenza vaccine. Study-wide results and limits: Each seasonal influenza vaccination, the authors suggested, recruits few new T cells.

With respect to this clonotype: As yet, its antigen is unknown.

MiXCR, run by TCRdb on the RT-PCR reads, gives a single entry per CDR3 protein. The table includes about 580,000 distinct CDR3 sequences, approximately 14% detected once. The germline V and J ends were trimmed by 2 bases and 6 bases, with 14 bases remaining between them. Germline CDR1 SGHTA, CDR2 FQGTGA. The CDR3 covers 15 residues. Sequenced material: PBMCs from blood, taken about 11 days after vaccination. The receptor's source is a man aged 45-65 years who received an inactivated influenza vaccine. This rearrangement joins TRBV7-3 to TRBJ2-1; a possible D gene is TRBD2 (6 bases). DNA for the CDR3: TGTGCCAGCAGCTTAGGGCCACTAGCTATCAATGAGCAGTTCTTC. Protein product: CASSLGPLAINEQFF.